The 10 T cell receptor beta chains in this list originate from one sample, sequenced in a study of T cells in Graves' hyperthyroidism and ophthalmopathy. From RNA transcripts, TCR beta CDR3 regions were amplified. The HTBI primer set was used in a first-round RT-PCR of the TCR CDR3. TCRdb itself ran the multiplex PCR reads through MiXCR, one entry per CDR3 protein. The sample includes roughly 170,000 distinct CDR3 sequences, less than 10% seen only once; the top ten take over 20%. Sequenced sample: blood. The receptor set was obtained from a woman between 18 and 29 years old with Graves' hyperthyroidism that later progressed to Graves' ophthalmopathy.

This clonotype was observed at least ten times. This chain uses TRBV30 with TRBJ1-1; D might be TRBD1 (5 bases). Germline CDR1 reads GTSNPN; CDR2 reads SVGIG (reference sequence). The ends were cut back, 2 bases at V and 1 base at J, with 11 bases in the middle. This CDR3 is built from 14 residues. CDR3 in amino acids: CAWSFWQGNTEAFF. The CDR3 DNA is TGTGCCTGGAGTTTCTGGCAGGGGAACACTGAAGCTTTCTTT.

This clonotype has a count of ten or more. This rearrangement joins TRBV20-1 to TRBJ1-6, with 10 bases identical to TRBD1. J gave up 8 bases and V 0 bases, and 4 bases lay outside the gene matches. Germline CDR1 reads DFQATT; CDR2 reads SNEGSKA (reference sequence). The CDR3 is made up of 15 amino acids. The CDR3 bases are TGCAGTGCTAGAGATCGGGGGACAGGGGATTCACCCCTCCACTTT. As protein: CSARDRGTGDSPLHF.

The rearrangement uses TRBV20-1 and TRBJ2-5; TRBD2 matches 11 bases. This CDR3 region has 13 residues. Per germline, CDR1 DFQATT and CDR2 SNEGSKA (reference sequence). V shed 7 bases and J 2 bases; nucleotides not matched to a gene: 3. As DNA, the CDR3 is TGCAGTGGTGGGACTAGCGGACAAGAGACCCAGTACTTC. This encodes CSGGTSGQETQYF.

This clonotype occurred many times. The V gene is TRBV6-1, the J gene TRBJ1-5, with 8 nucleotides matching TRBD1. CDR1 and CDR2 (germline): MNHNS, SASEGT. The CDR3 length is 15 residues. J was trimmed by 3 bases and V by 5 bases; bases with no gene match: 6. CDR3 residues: CASSLGTGLNQPQHF. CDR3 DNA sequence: TGTGCCAGCAGTCTAGGGACAGGCCTCAATCAGCCCCAGCATTTT.

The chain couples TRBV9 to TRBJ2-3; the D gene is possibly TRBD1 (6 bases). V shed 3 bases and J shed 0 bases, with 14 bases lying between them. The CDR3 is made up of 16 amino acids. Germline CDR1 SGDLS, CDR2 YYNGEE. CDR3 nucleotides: TGTGCCAGCAGCGAGAGAGGGGGTGATAGCACAGATACGCAGTATTTT. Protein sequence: CASSERGGDSTDTQYF.

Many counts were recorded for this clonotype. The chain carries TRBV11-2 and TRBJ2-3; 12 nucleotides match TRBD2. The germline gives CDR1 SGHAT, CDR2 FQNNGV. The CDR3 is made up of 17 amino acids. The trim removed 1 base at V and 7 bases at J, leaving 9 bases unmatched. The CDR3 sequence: CASSLVASGRAVNTQYF. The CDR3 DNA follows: TGTGCCAGCAGCTTAGTAGCTAGCGGGAGGGCCGTGAATACGCAGTATTTT.

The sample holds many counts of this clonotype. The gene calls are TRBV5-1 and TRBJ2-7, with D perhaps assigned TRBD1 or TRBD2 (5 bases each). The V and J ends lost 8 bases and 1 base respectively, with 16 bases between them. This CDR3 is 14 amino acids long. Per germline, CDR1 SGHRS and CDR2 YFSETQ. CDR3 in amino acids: CASRDSGASYEQYF. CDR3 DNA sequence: TGCGCCAGTCGAGATTCCGGGGCATCCTACGAGCAGTACTTC.

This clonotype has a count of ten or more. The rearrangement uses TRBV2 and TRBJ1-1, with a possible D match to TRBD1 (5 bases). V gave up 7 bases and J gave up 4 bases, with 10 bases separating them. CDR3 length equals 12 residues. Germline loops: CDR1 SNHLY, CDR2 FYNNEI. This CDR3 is CASNEGVTEAFF. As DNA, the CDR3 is TGTGCCAGCAACGAAGGGGTCACTGAAGCTTTCTTT.

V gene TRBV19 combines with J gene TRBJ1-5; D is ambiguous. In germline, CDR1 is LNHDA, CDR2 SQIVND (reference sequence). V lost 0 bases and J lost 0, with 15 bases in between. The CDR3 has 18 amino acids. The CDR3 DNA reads TGTGCCAGTAGTATAGAAGGCAGCTTTTGGGCTAGCAATCAGCCCCAGCATTTT. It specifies CASSIEGSFWASNQPQHF. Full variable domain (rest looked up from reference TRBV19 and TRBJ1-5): DGGITQSPKYLFRKEGQNVTLSCEQNLNHDAMYWYRQDPGQGLRLIYYSQIVNDFQKGDIAEGYSVSREKKESFPLTVTSAQKNPTAFYLCASSIEGSFWASNQPQHFGDGTRLSIL.

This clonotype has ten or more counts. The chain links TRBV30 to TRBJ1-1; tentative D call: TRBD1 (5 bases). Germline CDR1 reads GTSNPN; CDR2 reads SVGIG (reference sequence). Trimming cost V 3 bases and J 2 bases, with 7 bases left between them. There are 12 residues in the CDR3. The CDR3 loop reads CAWRDSNTEAFF. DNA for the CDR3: TGTGCCTGGAGAGACAGTAACACTGAAGCTTTCTTT.